This T cell receptor beta chain is from a study of cytotoxic CD8 clonotypes in ibrutinib-treated CLL. About the study: Samples had a mean of roughly 230,000 productive templates and 94,082 productive rearrangements. Study observations and caveats: Public clonotypes, rarely seen, contracted or held steady on treatment. Exceeding age-matched healthy donors, baseline clonality also tracked the counts of circulating CD8+ T cells. For progressing versus sustained-remission patients, sampling times were not the same.

On this clone: The antigen is not known.

This CDR3 has 13 residues. V gave up 3 bases and J gave up 1 base, with 6 bases separating them. Per germline, CDR1 KGHSH and CDR2 LQKENI. The method was immunoSEQ multiplex PCR; TCRdb's version includes in-frame clones alone and lacks a portion of them. The table includes roughly 110,000 clones, 58% detected once. The chain is built from TRBV18 and TRBJ1-1; D is unresolved. The source of this sequence is a human donor with chronic lymphocytic leukemia. The material sequenced was PBMCs, taken after 24 months of ibrutinib treatment. CDR3 loop: CASSPTKNTEAFF. The CDR3 coding sequence is TGTGCCAGCTCACCTACAAAGAACACTGAAGCTTTCTTT.